The sample holds one count of the clone carrying this T cell receptor (beta chain). What it recognizes is unknown. The record originates from a study of cytomegalovirus exposure and HLA in healthy donors. Trimming cost V 4 bases and J 0 bases; bases outside gene matches: 4. The CDR3 sequence is 16 residues long. Germline CDR1 reads SGHDN; CDR2 reads FVKESK. 13 Jbeta primers and 60 Vbeta primers were used for the PCR. Produced via immunoSEQ multiplex PCR; TCRdb's table is partial and in-frame only. Of about 96,000 clones in the sample, about four fifths were seen once. Overall study results and limits: Earlier analysis yielded a pattern in which most TCR beta V segments were productive about 90% or about 30% of the time.

J is TRBJ1-1 and V is TRBV14; 11 bases are shared with TRBD1. Sequenced sample: PBMCs. The sequence was obtained from a female donor in good health and CMV-seropositive. CDR3 DNA: TGTGCCAGCAGCCTCTGGACAGGGGGCTTGAACACTGAAGCTTTCTTT. Its translation is CASSLWTGGLNTEAFF.